The clone carrying this T cell receptor (beta chain) was counted between two and nine times. Trimming left V 6 bases short and J 3 bases short, with 12 bases between. The CDR3 has 14 amino acids. This specimen belongs to a study of molecular identifiers for immune sequencing clone quantification. TCRdb reprocessed the PCR reads with MiXCR, giving one entry per CDR3 protein. The sample shows some 66,000 distinct CDR3 sequences, about a fifth of them seen only once. Sequencing was carried out using naive CD8+ T cells from blood, with Jurkat cell RNA spiked in. Subset denoted: FACS-sorted CD8+CD4-CCR7+CD45RA+ naive T cells. V is TRBV12-3 or TRBV12-4 and J is TRBJ2-1, with D perhaps matching TRBD1 (5 bases). The sequence derives from a human donor in good health. Some libraries in this study had Jurkat cell RNA spiked in. The CDR3 nucleotides are TGTGCCAGCAGCAGAGTGGGGCTCTACAATGAGCAGTTCTTC. Protein sequence: CASSRVGLYNEQFF.